The T cell receptor (beta chain) under discussion was sequenced for a study of Tregs in tolerant kidney transplant recipients. Study-wide context: FACS sorting followed an approximately six-day coculture of CFSE-labeled recipient PBMCs with irradiated graft donor PBMCs. Findings and caveats of the study: No direct test of biological reproducibility was done here. Validation in larger populations is needed because few patients were studied. Expanding Tregs on activated donor B cells appeared to best identify donor-specific TCRbeta clones.

TCRdb's copy holds only in-frame clones and misses some; the assay was immunoSEQ multiplex PCR. The sample consists of about 4,800 clones, 40% of them appearing once. This clone is large (0.1 to 1%) by share. Its antigen is as yet unknown. Germline V gene sequence: CDR1 MGHRA, CDR2 YSYEKL. The CDR3 has 15 amino acids. V was clipped by 0 bases and J by 0 bases, with 9 bases between them. What was sequenced was CD8+ T cells from blood cultured with allogeneic cells. The chain employs TRBV4-1 and TRBJ2-7, with D possibly matching TRBD1 (5 bases). The origin of this receptor is a human donor in good health. This CDR3 is CASSQEQASSYEQYF. The CDR3 DNA follows: TGCGCCAGCAGCCAAGAACAGGCGAGCTCCTACGAGCAGTACTTC.